This is a list of T cell receptor beta chains from one sample in a study of CD4 T cells in relation to SARS-CoV-2 and coronaviruses. Their antigens are not known. Repertoires were generated with immunoSEQ multiplex PCR, while TCRdb's copy carries only in-frame clones and drops some. The sample comprises about 18,000 clones, around 77% of which are singletons, and under 35% rests with the top ten. Sequencing used CD4+ T cells from PBMCs, cultured in vitro. Receptors were obtained from a human donor in good health. Both conserved end residues are part of each CDR3. Each record gives: V gene, CDR3 length, D gene, J gene, CDR3 protein. D genes are given only for firm matches.

V: TRBV29-1; length: 14; D: TRBD1; J: TRBJ1-1; CDR3: CSASDRGRGTEAFF
V: TRBV12-5; length: 19; D: TRBD1; J: TRBJ2-7; CDR3: CASGPIRTGGPNTTYEQYF
V: TRBV9; length: 15; D: NA; J: TRBJ2-2; CDR3: CASSVDPLRAGELFF
V: TRBV29-1; length: 13; D: TRBD1; J: TRBJ1-2; CDR3: CSVEGTGRGGYTF
V: TRBV19; length: 12; D: NA; J: TRBJ2-1; CDR3: CASSIASREQFF
V: TRBV5-1; length: 18; D: TRBD2; J: TRBJ2-1; CDR3: CASSLALAGAYLYNEQFF
V: TRBV19; length: 15; D: TRBD2; J: TRBJ2-2; CDR3: CASSTPGTMTGELFF
V: TRBV28; length: 19; D: NA; J: TRBJ1-2; CDR3: CASSLLGEGIGGRTYGYTF
V: TRBV6-5; length: 14; D: TRBD1; J: TRBJ2-7; CDR3: CASIGTGGSYEQYF
V: TRBV2; length: 15; D: TRBD1; J: TRBJ1-2; CDR3: CASSEARTGGNGYTF
V: TRBV11-2; length: 13; D: NA; J: TRBJ2-1; CDR3: CASSLGRYNEQFF
V: TRBV14; length: 16; D: TRBD2; J: TRBJ2-1; CDR3: CASSPRLAGPRRGQFF
V: TRBV7-3; length: 15; D: NA; J: TRBJ2-2; CDR3: CASSLTSERSGELFF
V: TRBV6-1; length: 14; D: NA; J: TRBJ2-7; CDR3: CASSEWEENYEQYF
V: TRBV10-1; length: 16; D: TRBD2; J: TRBJ2-7; CDR3: CASSDQKSGIMGEQYF
V: TRBV7-9; length: 18; D: NA; J: TRBJ1-2; CDR3: CASSLDEGGSLYNYGYTF
V: TRBV30; length: 14; D: NA; J: TRBJ2-3; CDR3: CAWSISGSTDTQYF
V: TRBV15; length: 12; D: NA; J: TRBJ2-3; CDR3: CATSRDDSTQYF
V: TRBV4-2; length: 18; D: TRBD2; J: TRBJ2-5; CDR3: CASSQEVRAGVSVETQYF
V: TRBV19; length: 15; D: TRBD1; J: TRBJ2-2; CDR3: CASSRDRLSTGELFF
V: TRBV3-1/TRBV3-2; length: 15; D: NA; J: TRBJ2-6; CDR3: CASSRGVSGANVLTF
V: TRBV5-6; length: 15; D: NA; J: TRBJ2-2; CDR3: CASSLVARNTGELFF
V: TRBV7-2; length: 15; D: NA; J: TRBJ2-1; CDR3: CASTPRQRRRNEQFF
V: TRBV3-1/TRBV3-2; length: 13; D: NA; J: TRBJ1-1; CDR3: CASSQGRNTEAFF
V: TRBV9; length: 15; D: NA; J: TRBJ1-4; CDR3: CASRSLRGSGGKLFF
V: TRBV5-1; length: 16; D: TRBD2; J: TRBJ2-1; CDR3: CASSLVARGGYNEQFF